This is a list of T cell receptor beta chains from one sample in a study of T cell changes during pregnancy in multiple sclerosis. Using immunoSEQ multiplex PCR, the repertoire was profiled, and TCRdb retains in-frame clones only, with some absent. Altogether about 69,000 clones are present, 91% being singletons, with the ten largest covering under 0.35%. Sequences were derived from CD4+ T cells from peripheral blood mononuclear cells, sampled in the third trimester of pregnancy. These TCRs come from a female donor in good health, enrolled as a control in a pregnancy study. The conserved cysteine and the conserved F or W are not part of the CDR3 here. The order of the fields is J gene, V gene, CDR3 protein.

j_gene: TRBJ1-6
v_gene: TRBV9
CDR3aa: ASSPGTGVNSYNSPLH

j_gene: TRBJ2-1
v_gene: TRBV5-4
CDR3aa: ASSSGVRVYNEQF

j_gene: TRBJ1-5
v_gene: TRBV2
CDR3aa: ASRNRQSSNQPQH

j_gene: TRBJ1-6
v_gene: TRBV7-9
CDR3aa: ASSPDTGH

j_gene: TRBJ1-1
v_gene: TRBV25-1
CDR3aa: ASIQGNTEAF

j_gene: TRBJ1-2
v_gene: TRBV27
CDR3aa: ASSSSGPGGGYT

j_gene: TRBJ1-4
v_gene: TRBV4-3
CDR3aa: ASSPNSAGASEKLF

j_gene: TRBJ2-1
v_gene: TRBV7-2
CDR3aa: ASSFRGQGPNEQF

j_gene: TRBJ2-1
v_gene: TRBV4-1
CDR3aa: ASSQDRGVKKDEQF

j_gene: TRBJ1-6
v_gene: TRBV2
CDR3aa: ASGSQGMDSPLH

j_gene: TRBJ2-2
v_gene: TRBV5-1
CDR3aa: ASSLQGTNTGELF

j_gene: TRBJ1-2
v_gene: TRBV27
CDR3aa: ASSAGARGNYGYT

j_gene: TRBJ1-5
v_gene: TRBV19
CDR3aa: ASSISGVQPQH

j_gene: TRBJ2-5
v_gene: TRBV7-8
CDR3aa: AGAWGLGGETQY

j_gene: TRBJ2-3
v_gene: TRBV5-4
CDR3aa: ASSLALASTDTQY

j_gene: TRBJ2-5
v_gene: TRBV2
CDR3aa: ASSEEETQY

j_gene: TRBJ2-7
v_gene: TRBV7-2
CDR3aa: ASSSAFGGGAGSYEQY

j_gene: TRBJ1-2
v_gene: TRBV4-3
CDR3aa: ASSQEVGGGYT

j_gene: TRBJ1-1
v_gene: TRBV6-5
CDR3aa: ASSYGGGNTEAF

j_gene: TRBJ2-6
v_gene: TRBV30
CDR3aa: AWSRGFKSGANVLT

j_gene: TRBJ2-7
v_gene: TRBV30
CDR3aa: AWSVLRYEQY

j_gene: TRBJ1-5
v_gene: TRBV6-5
CDR3aa: ASSPINQPQH

j_gene: TRBJ1-2
v_gene: TRBV23-1
CDR3aa: ASRTYLVGGYT

j_gene: TRBJ1-3
v_gene: TRBV19
CDR3aa: ASGTGNSGNTIY

j_gene: TRBJ1-1
v_gene: TRBV2
CDR3aa: ASHRDRGVVGNTEAF

j_gene: TRBJ2-3
v_gene: TRBV11-2
CDR3aa: ASSLQGSTDTQY

j_gene: TRBJ1-1
v_gene: TRBV6-5
CDR3aa: ASSYGLGNTEAF

j_gene: TRBJ1-4
v_gene: TRBV18
CDR3aa: ASSPRGTDLNNEKLF

j_gene: TRBJ1-2
v_gene: TRBV4-3
CDR3aa: ASSLRQGRTLYGYT

j_gene: TRBJ1-5
v_gene: TRBV19
CDR3aa: ASCRDRNSNQPQH

j_gene: TRBJ1-2
v_gene: TRBV5-4
CDR3aa: ASSLDRNYGYT

j_gene: TRBJ2-1
v_gene: TRBV18
CDR3aa: ASSPAGNYNEQF

j_gene: TRBJ2-7
v_gene: TRBV30
CDR3aa: AWSSDRDNEQY

j_gene: TRBJ2-1
v_gene: TRBV5-1
CDR3aa: ASSLMTSGSYNEQF

j_gene: TRBJ1-2
v_gene: TRBV7-8
CDR3aa: ASSVTGKGGYT

j_gene: TRBJ1-1
v_gene: TRBV19
CDR3aa: ASKRDRSTEAF

j_gene: TRBJ2-1
v_gene: TRBV7-3
CDR3aa: ASKRGGEYNEQF

j_gene: TRBJ1-2
v_gene: TRBV7-9
CDR3aa: ASSRDREGYT

j_gene: TRBJ2-1
v_gene: TRBV11-3
CDR3aa: ASSLGDLSYNEQF

j_gene: TRBJ1-1
v_gene: TRBV4-3
CDR3aa: ASSQGAGRRNTEAF

j_gene: TRBJ2-1
v_gene: TRBV7-8
CDR3aa: ASSLDRGNEQF

j_gene: TRBJ2-3
v_gene: TRBV5-1
CDR3aa: ASSLADRGPDTQY

j_gene: TRBJ2-1
v_gene: TRBV4-3
CDR3aa: ASSPSYNEQF

j_gene: TRBJ2-1
v_gene: TRBV5-1
CDR3aa: ASSPSGGPDNEQF

j_gene: TRBJ1-1
v_gene: TRBV7-8
CDR3aa: ASSPGQQGSEAF

j_gene: TRBJ1-2
v_gene: TRBV7-2
CDR3aa: ASSYQQGYGYT

j_gene: TRBJ1-4
v_gene: TRBV2
CDR3aa: ASRTGVGEKLF

j_gene: TRBJ1-5
v_gene: TRBV10-3
CDR3aa: AIGTGDGQPQH

j_gene: TRBJ1-2
v_gene: TRBV5-6
CDR3aa: ASSRQTGGYGYT

j_gene: TRBJ1-1
v_gene: TRBV25-1
CDR3aa: ASQRQGKNTEAF

j_gene: TRBJ2-5
v_gene: TRBV7-3
CDR3aa: ASSLVGGGEVTETQY

j_gene: TRBJ1-1
v_gene: TRBV5-5
CDR3aa: ASSQLLNTEAF

j_gene: TRBJ1-2
v_gene: TRBV11-2
CDR3aa: ASSFGGGMDGYT

j_gene: TRBJ1-1
v_gene: TRBV19
CDR3aa: ASSWGQGRTEAF

j_gene: TRBJ2-3
v_gene: TRBV12-5
CDR3aa: AQWSSGGADTQY

j_gene: TRBJ1-1
v_gene: TRBV27
CDR3aa: ASSLSRNTEAF

j_gene: TRBJ1-1
v_gene: TRBV7-9
CDR3aa: ASSRRAWGVMNTEAF

j_gene: TRBJ2-7
v_gene: TRBV6-5
CDR3aa: ASSYWTQGASYEQY

j_gene: TRBJ2-3
v_gene: TRBV19
CDR3aa: ASSGRTGGGDTQY

j_gene: TRBJ1-4
v_gene: TRBV4-2
CDR3aa: ASSVRGERNEKLF